A selection of T cell receptor beta chains follows, all from one sample in a study of shared clonotypes between healthy human individuals. Some clones are missing from TCRdb's copy, which holds only in-frame ones; the method was immunoSEQ multiplex PCR. The data hold around 1.5 million clones, with approximately 98% observed a single time. The sequenced sample was naive CD4+ T cells sorted from blood. The source is a man aged 30 to 45 in good health. Both conserved end residues are part of each CDR3. D genes are given only for firm matches. Size is omitted from some rows. Given values are once, few, many or a class for expanded clones.

V	length	D	J	size	DNA	CDR3
TRBV19	14	-	TRBJ1-1	-	TGTGCCAGTAGAGAAGGTACAGAGAACACTGAAGCTTTCTTT	CASREGTENTEAFF
TRBV7-2	13	-	TRBJ1-1	-	TGTGCCAGCAGCTTATTACAGGTCACTGAAGCTTTCTTT	CASSLLQVTEAFF
TRBV7-9	13	-	TRBJ1-1	once	TGTGCCAGCAGCTCAGGGGTACGAACTGAAGCTTTCTTT	CASSSGVRTEAFF
TRBV25-1	14	-	TRBJ1-1	-	TGTGCCAGCAGTGAGTCAGGTTCCTACACTGAAGCTTTCTTT	CASSESGSYTEAFF
TRBV28	12	-	TRBJ2-2	-	TGTGCCGGCGGGACAACGACCGGGGAGCTGTTTTTT	CAGGTTTGELFF
TRBV28	19	TRBD2	TRBJ2-5	-	TGTGCCAGCAGTTTATCGATCCTCAGAGGGACTATCCTAAAAAGTGCCCAGTACTTC	CASSLSILRGTILKSAQYF
TRBV19	15	-	TRBJ1-2	-	TGTGCCAGTAGTATGATATGGGCGGCTAACTATGGCTACACCTTC	CASSMIWAANYGYTF
TRBV27	14	-	TRBJ2-5	-	TGTGCCAGCAGTTTATCTACAGGGTTTGGGACCCAGTACTTC	CASSLSTGFGTQYF
TRBV6-4	15	TRBD2	TRBJ2-3	once	TGTGCCAGCAGTGTGCTAGCGGGAGTAACAGATACGCAGTATTTT	CASSVLAGVTDTQYF
TRBV5-6	15	-	TRBJ1-4	-	TGTGCCAGCAGCCTACAAGGAGGGGCCAATGAAAAACTGTTTTTT	CASSLQGGANEKLFF
TRBV5-1	14	TRBD2	TRBJ2-7	-	TGCGCCAGCAGCCCGACTAGCGGGAAGGTCGAGCAGTACTTC	CASSPTSGKVEQYF
TRBV6-6	13	-	TRBJ1-2	-	TGTGCCAGCAGTTTCAGGACCGCAGCCGGCTACACCTTC	CASSFRTAAGYTF
TRBV18	13	-	TRBJ2-5	-	TGTGCCAGCTCCCAGGGAAACCAAGAGACCCAGTACTTC	CASSQGNQETQYF
TRBV19	13	-	TRBJ1-5	-	TGTGCCAGTAAAAGACGGGGAAATCAGCCCCAGCATTTT	CASKRRGNQPQHF
TRBV2	13	-	TRBJ2-5	-	TGTGCCAGCAGTGGCTCTAGCCAAGAGACCCAGTACTTC	CASSGSSQETQYF
TRBV6-5	12	-	TRBJ2-7	-	TGTGCCAGCAGTGACAGCCCCTACGAGCAGTACTTC	CASSDSPYEQYF
TRBV19	14	TRBD2	TRBJ2-5	once	TGTGCCAGTTCCCTAGCGGGGGTTGGAGAGACCCAGTACTTC	CASSLAGVGETQYF
TRBV7-6	13	TRBD1	TRBJ2-7	-	TGTGCCAGCAGCTTAGGGACAGGCTACGAGCAGTACTTC	CASSLGTGYEQYF
TRBV19	14	-	TRBJ1-1	-	TGTGCCAGTAGTCCGATGGGGACTCTCGACGCCTCTTTCTTT	CASSPMGTLDASFF
TRBV6-5	14	-	TRBJ2-5	-	TGTGCCAGCAGTGCCCCCGGGACCCAAGAGACCCAGTACTTC	CASSAPGTQETQYF
TRBV5-1	15	-	TRBJ2-1	-	TGCGCCAGCAGCTTGCTTGCCGGGAGTTATAATGAGCAGTTCTTC	CASSLLAGSYNEQFF
TRBV5-5	15	-	TRBJ2-1	-	TGTGCCAGCAGCTTGACGGGGGACGGGTACAATGAGCAGTTCTTC	CASSLTGDGYNEQFF
TRBV28	14	-	TRBJ1-3	-	TGTGCCAGCAGCATCCGGGGGCCAGGAAACACCATATATTTT	CASSIRGPGNTIYF
TRBV5-6	13	-	TRBJ2-7	-	TGTGCCAGCAGCCGCGACAGATCCTACGAGCAGTACTTC	CASSRDRSYEQYF
TRBV5-6	14	-	TRBJ2-7	-	TGTGCCAGCAGCCCCACGGGCCAGATATACGAGCAGTACTTC	CASSPTGQIYEQYF
TRBV7-3	13	-	TRBJ2-1	few	TGTGCCAGCAGCAGTAGTTCCTACAATGAGCAGTTCTTC	CASSSSSYNEQFF
TRBV5-4	15	TRBD1	TRBJ2-1	-	TGTGCCAGCAGCTTGGCGAGCTCAGGGGGCGAAGAGCAGTTCTTC	CASSLASSGGEEQFF
TRBV7-8	22	TRBD2	TRBJ2-1	-	TGTGCCAGCAGACTTAGTAGGGGAGGGGAGGGACCGACTAGCGGGGGATACAATGAGCAGTTCTTC	CASRLSRGGEGPTSGGYNEQFF
TRBV28	13	-	TRBJ2-1	-	TGTGCCAGCCGAACTAGTTTCTACAATGAGCAGTTCTTC	CASRTSFYNEQFF
TRBV10-3	14	TRBD1	TRBJ2-5	-	TGTGCCATCAGTCCGGGACAGGGAGAAGAGACCCAGTACTTC	CAISPGQGEETQYF
TRBV13	15	-	TRBJ2-3	-	TGTGCCAGCAGCTTGCAGGGTGGGGTCACAGATACGCAGTATTTT	CASSLQGGVTDTQYF